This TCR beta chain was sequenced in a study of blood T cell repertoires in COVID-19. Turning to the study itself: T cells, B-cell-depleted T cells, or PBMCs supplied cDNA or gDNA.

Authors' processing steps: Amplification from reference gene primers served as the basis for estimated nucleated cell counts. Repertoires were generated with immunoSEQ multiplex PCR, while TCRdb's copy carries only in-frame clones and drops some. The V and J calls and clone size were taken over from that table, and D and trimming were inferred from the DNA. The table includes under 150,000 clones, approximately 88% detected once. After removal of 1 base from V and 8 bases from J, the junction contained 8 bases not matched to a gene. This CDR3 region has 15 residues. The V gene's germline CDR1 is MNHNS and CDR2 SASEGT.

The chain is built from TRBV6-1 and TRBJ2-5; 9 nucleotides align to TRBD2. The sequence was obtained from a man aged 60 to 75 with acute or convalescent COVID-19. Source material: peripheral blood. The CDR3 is CASSEGSGGTVTQYF. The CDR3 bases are TGTGCCAGCAGTGAAGGCAGCGGGGGGACGGTTACCCAGTACTTC.